This T cell receptor beta chain was obtained from a study of T cell responses to AZD1222 COVID-19 vaccine. Points from the study as a whole: Repertoires were collected only later (after the peak T cell response had occurred). Clonal diversity was possibly underestimated; the donors were predominantly white British and more often female.

The germline V gene has CDR1 SQVTM and CDR2 ANQGSEA. This CDR3 is built from 15 residues. As regards this clone: Antigen: not known.

The protocol was immunoSEQ multiplex PCR, while the TCRdb copy is restricted to in-frame clones and leaves out a portion. The data show approximately 94,000 clones, approximately 87% seen once. V gene TRBV29-1 combines with J gene TRBJ1-1, with 8 bases that match TRBD1. Source: peripheral blood, taken on day 0 of AZD1222 vaccination. The TCR comes from an adult in good health. The CDR3: CRTGLGQVMITEAFF. CDR3 nucleotide sequence: TGCAGGACCGGGTTGGGACAGGTAATGATCACTGAAGCTTTCTTT.